The 20 T cell receptor beta chains given below trace back to one sample, sequenced in a study of shared T cell receptors in the human thymus. The protocol was immunoSEQ multiplex PCR, while the TCRdb copy is restricted to in-frame clones and leaves out a portion. This table has under 700,000 clones, 75% to 85% appearing once. These data also featured in a second study, about human thymus T cells.

Sequencing used thymocytes. These receptors were collected from a boy under two years old with a congenital heart defect.

J is TRBJ1-2 and V is TRBV13, with a possible D match to TRBD1 (6 bases). Germline V gene lookup returns CDR1 PRHDT and CDR2 FYEKMQ (reference sequence). CDR3 length: 11 residues. Between the trimmed V and J ends, which lost 8 bases and 7 bases, there was a span of 11 bases. The CDR3 sequence is CASSRGCGYTF. CDR3 DNA sequence: TGTGCCAGCTCGAGGGGGTGTGGCTACACCTTC.

This clone was found a few times. The CDR3 DNA reads TGCGCCAGCAGCCAGGTTACAGGGAACTACGAGCAGTACTTC. It encodes CASSQVTGNYEQYF. V and J are TRBV4-3 and TRBJ2-7; D is perhaps TRBD1 (6 bases). V lost 3 bases and J lost 3, with 12 bases in between. This CDR3 spans 14 amino acids. The germline V gene has CDR1 LGHNA and CDR2 YSLEER.

CDR3 region: CASSNRGHQPQHF. DNA for the CDR3: TGTGCCAGCAGTAACAGGGGGCATCAGCCCCAGCATTTT. J is TRBJ1-5 and V is TRBV6-6, with TRBD1 matching over 9 bases. V trimming: 5 bases; J trimming: 5 bases; junction bases outside the gene matches: 1. Germline CDR1 reads MNHNY; CDR2 reads SVGAGI (reference sequence). This CDR3 is 13 amino acids long.

The chain has TRBV4-3 and TRBJ2-3; D possibly corresponds to TRBD2 (6 bases). The germline V and J ends were trimmed by 3 bases and 6 bases, with 10 bases remaining between them. CDR1 LGHNA and CDR2 YSLEER come from the germline V gene. CDR3 length: 13 residues. CDR3 bases: TGCGCCAGCAGCCACGGCACTAGCGATACGCAGTATTTT. This codes for CASSHGTSDTQYF.

This clone came up a few times. The gene calls are TRBV27 and TRBJ1-1; tentative D call: TRBD1 (5 bases). V was trimmed by 5 bases and J by 0 bases, leaving 16 bases between them. Germline CDR1 and CDR2: MNHEY and SMNVEV (reference sequence). The CDR3 is made up of 16 amino acids. CDR3 DNA sequence: TGTGCCAGCAGTCCAAAAGGGGTGGCCCTGAACACTGAAGCTTTCTTT. Amino acids: CASSPKGVALNTEAFF.

J is TRBJ2-7 and V is TRBV28; D might be TRBD2 (6 bases). The CDR3 spans 15 residues. The V and J ends lost 7 bases and 2 bases respectively, with 18 bases between them. The germline V gene encodes CDR1 MDHEN and CDR2 SYDVKM. CDR3 sequence: CASTFRTGGPYEQYF. In DNA, the CDR3 is TGTGCCAGCACCTTCCGGACCGGGGGACCCTACGAGCAGTACTTC. The full variable domain, with the rest looked up from reference TRBV28 and TRBJ2-7, is DVKVTQSSRYLVKRTGEKVFLECVQDMDHENMFWYRQDPGLGLRLIYFSYDVKMKEKGDIPEGYSVSREKKERFSLILESASTNQTSMYLCASTFRTGGPYEQYFGPGTRLTVT.

In regard to this clone: A read error may produce the germline difference seen at one junction end. The chain employs TRBV2 and TRBJ2-2, with 8 positions matching TRBD1. This CDR3 is built from 16 residues. In germline, CDR1 is SNHLY, CDR2 FYNNEI. CDR3 DNA sequence: TGTGCCAGCAGGGAAGGACAGGGCCCGAACACCGGGGAGCTGTTTTTT. Its translation is CASREGQGPNTGELFF.

The sample holds one count of this clone. The V call is TRBV18, the J call TRBJ1-1; TRBD1 is a possible D gene (6 bases). V dropped 1 base and J dropped 6 bases, with 9 bases sitting between them. Per germline, CDR1 KGHSH and CDR2 LQKENI. This CDR3 region has 13 residues. The CDR3 here is CASSPRGGSEAFF. The CDR3 nucleotides read TGTGCCAGCTCACCACGGGGGGGCTCTGAAGCTTTCTTT.

The rearrangement joins TRBV10-2 to TRBJ1-1, with a possible D match to TRBD1 (5 bases). Per the germline V gene, CDR1 is WSHSY and CDR2 is SAAADI. V was trimmed by 6 bases and J by 3 bases, leaving 8 bases between them. The CDR3 totals 12 residues. For the CDR3, the DNA is TGCGCCAGCAGAGGAGGGGACACTGAAGCTTTCTTT. This sequence encodes CASRGGDTEAFF.

This chain connects TRBV28 to TRBJ2-7, with 7 bases identical to TRBD1. Germline CDR1 MDHEN, CDR2 SYDVKM. This CDR3 is built from 15 residues. V lost 3 bases, J lost 2 bases, and 7 bases stayed unmatched. The CDR3 coding sequence is TGTGCCAGCAGTTTCCAGGGGGAGAGGACCTACGAGCAGTACTTC. Translating gives CASSFQGERTYEQYF.

This clone was detected only a few times. V and J are TRBV11-2 and TRBJ1-4; 7 positions match TRBD1. J gave up 5 bases and V 4 bases, and 4 bases lay outside the gene matches. The CDR3 spans 14 residues. Germline loops: CDR1 SGHAT, CDR2 FQNNGV. CDR3 bases: TGTGCCAGCAGCTGGGAGACAGGGAATGAAAAACTGTTTTTT. It is translated as CASSWETGNEKLFF.

The chain uses TRBV30 and TRBJ2-4; 7 bases match TRBD1. V shed 4 bases, J shed 4 bases, and the junction held 10 bases outside the gene matches. The CDR3 consists of 15 residues. Germline V lookup: CDR1 GTSNPN, CDR2 SVGIG (reference sequence). CDR3 in amino acids: CAWNRTGSRKNIQYF. DNA of the CDR3: TGTGCCTGGAACCGGACAGGTTCAAGAAAAAACATTCAGTACTTC.

V and J are TRBV28 and TRBJ2-1; TRBD1 matches 8 bases. CDR3 length: 14 residues. Germline CDR1 MDHEN, CDR2 SYDVKM. V was clipped by 6 bases and J by 4 bases; unmatched bases: 5. The CDR3 bases are TGTGCCAGCAGCAAAACAGGGGGTTACAATGAGCAGTTCTTC. Translated: CASSKTGGYNEQFF. The whole variable domain, remainder taken from reference TRBV28 and TRBJ2-1, is DVKVTQSSRYLVKRTGEKVFLECVQDMDHENMFWYRQDPGLGLRLIYFSYDVKMKEKGDIPEGYSVSREKKERFSLILESASTNQTSMYLCASSKTGGYNEQFFGPGTRLTVL.

A few counts support this clone. The chain links TRBV5-4 to TRBJ1-1; D remains unclear. V was clipped by 2 bases and J by 1 base, with 9 bases between them. The CDR3 length is 14 residues. The germline gives CDR1 SGHNT, CDR2 YYREEE (reference sequence). CDR3 nucleotide sequence: TGTGCCAGCAGCTTCGGCAGGCCGAACACTGAAGCTTTCTTT. It yields the protein CASSFGRPNTEAFF.

This clone turned up a few times. The chain uses TRBV4-3 and TRBJ2-5; 14 bases are shared with TRBD2. CDR3 length: 19 amino acids. After removal of 0 bases from V and 5 bases from J, the junction contained 11 bases not matched to a gene. The germline V gene has CDR1 LGHNA and CDR2 YSLEER. CDR3 DNA: TGCGCCAGCAGCCAAGAGGGGACGACTAGCGGGAGGGCCCTGGAGACCCAGTACTTC. Its translation is CASSQEGTTSGRALETQYF.

This clone came up a few times. The chain joins TRBV7-2 to TRBJ2-7; 8 nucleotides match TRBD1. Germline V gives CDR1 SGHTA, CDR2 FQGNSA. The CDR3 runs to 14 residues. V shed 5 bases and J 5 bases; nucleotides not matched to a gene: 8. The CDR3 DNA reads as TGTGCCAGCAGCCCACAGGGGGGCGGGCACGAGCAGTACTTC. Translation: CASSPQGGGHEQYF.

This chain uses TRBV11-2 with TRBJ2-1; D is perhaps TRBD2 (5 bases). Germline CDR1 and CDR2: SGHAT and FQNNGV. Trimming removed 0 bases from V and 5 bases from J, with 8 bases in between. The CDR3 is made up of 14 amino acids. This CDR3 is CASSLEERDNEQFF. CDR3 DNA sequence: TGTGCCAGCAGCTTAGAAGAGAGGGACAATGAGCAGTTCTTC.

This clone was observed a single time. The chain joins TRBV7-8 to TRBJ2-7; D may be TRBD2 (5 bases). Trimming left V 1 base short and J 1 base short, with 8 bases between. The CDR3 loop spans 14 amino acids. Germline values: CDR1 SGHVS, CDR2 FQNEAQ. The CDR3 nucleotides read TGTGCCAGCAGCTTAGATGAGCGGTCCTACGAGCAGTACTTC. Translation gives CASSLDERSYEQYF.

In the case of this clone: This sample also contains other DNA sequences that code for the same CDR3. The CDR3 sequence is CASGPQGNQPQHF. The CDR3, as DNA: TGTGCTAGTGGTCCTCAGGGTAATCAGCCCCAGCATTTT. This chain links TRBV12-5 with TRBJ1-5, with D perhaps matching TRBD1 (5 bases). Germline V gene sequence: CDR1 LGHNT, CDR2 FRNRAP. This CDR3 is 13 amino acids long. V was pared by 5 bases and J by 4 bases, with 9 bases between. The variable domain in full, completed from reference TRBV12-5 and TRBJ1-5, reads DARVTQTPRHKVTEMGQEVTMRCQPILGHNTVFWYRQTMMQGLELLAYFRNRAPLDDSGMPKDRFSAEMPDATLATLKIQPSEPRDSAVYFCASGPQGNQPQHFGDGTRLSIL.

This clone was detected only once. V usage is TRBV29-1 and J usage is TRBJ2-7; D is perhaps TRBD1 (5 bases). There are 16 residues in the CDR3. V was cut by 4 bases and J by 5 bases, with 24 bases left in between. CDR1 SQVTM and CDR2 ANQGSEA come from the germline V gene. CDR3 region: CSVGRHRCDRSDEQYF. In DNA, the CDR3 is TGCAGCGTTGGCAGGCATAGGTGCGACAGATCAGACGAGCAGTACTTC.